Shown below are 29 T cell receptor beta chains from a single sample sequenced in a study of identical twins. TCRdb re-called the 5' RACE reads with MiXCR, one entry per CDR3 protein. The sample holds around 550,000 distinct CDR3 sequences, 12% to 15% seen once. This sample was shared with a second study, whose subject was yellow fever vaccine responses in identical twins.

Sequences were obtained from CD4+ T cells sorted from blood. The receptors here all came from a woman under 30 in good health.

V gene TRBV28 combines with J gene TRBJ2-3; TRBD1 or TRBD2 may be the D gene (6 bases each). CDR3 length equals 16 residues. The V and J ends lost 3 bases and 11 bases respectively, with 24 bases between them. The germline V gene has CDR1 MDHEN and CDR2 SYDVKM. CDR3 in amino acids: CASSFPTLAQGRKQYF. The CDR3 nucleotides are TGTGCCAGCAGTTTTCCGACACTAGCACAGGGCCGCAAGCAGTATTTT.

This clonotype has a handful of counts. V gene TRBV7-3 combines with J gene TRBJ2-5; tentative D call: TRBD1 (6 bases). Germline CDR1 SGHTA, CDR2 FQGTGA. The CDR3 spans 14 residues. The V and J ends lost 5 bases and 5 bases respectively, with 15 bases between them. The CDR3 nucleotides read TGTGCCAGCAGCCAACAGGGAGTGCGGGAGACCCAGTACTTC. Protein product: CASSQQGVRETQYF.

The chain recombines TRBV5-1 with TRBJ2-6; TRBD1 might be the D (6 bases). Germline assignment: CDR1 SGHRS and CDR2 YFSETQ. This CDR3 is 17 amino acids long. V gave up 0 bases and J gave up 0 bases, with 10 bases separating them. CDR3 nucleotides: TGCGCCAGCAGCTTGGCAGGGGCTAACTCTGGGGCCAACGTCCTGACTTTC. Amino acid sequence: CASSLAGANSGANVLTF.

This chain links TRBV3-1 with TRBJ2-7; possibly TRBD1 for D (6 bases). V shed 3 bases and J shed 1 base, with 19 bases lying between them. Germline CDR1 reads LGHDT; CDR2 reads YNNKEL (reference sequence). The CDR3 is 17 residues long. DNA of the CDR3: TGTGCCAGCAGCCAGCCCCCGACAGGTACCCATTCCTACGAGCAGTACTTC. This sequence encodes CASSQPPTGTHSYEQYF.

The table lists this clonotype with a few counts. CDR3 region: CASNSGIGMNTEAFF. CDR3 in DNA: TGTGCCAGCAATTCTGGGATCGGTATGAACACTGAAGCTTTCTTT. The gene calls are TRBV28 and TRBJ1-1; no clear D. Germline V CDR1 and CDR2: MDHEN, SYDVKM. V dropped 7 bases and J dropped 0 bases, with 15 bases sitting between them. This CDR3 has 15 residues.

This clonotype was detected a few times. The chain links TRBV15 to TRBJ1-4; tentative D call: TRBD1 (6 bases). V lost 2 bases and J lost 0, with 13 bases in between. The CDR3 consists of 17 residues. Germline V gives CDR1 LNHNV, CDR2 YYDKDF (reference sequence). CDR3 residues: CATSRQRTVSTNEKLFF. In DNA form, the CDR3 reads TGTGCCACCAGCAGACAAAGGACAGTTTCAACTAATGAAAAACTGTTTTTT.

Here the CDR3 reads CASRAGLAGYEQYF. CDR3 in DNA: TGTGCCAGCAGGGCGGGACTAGCGGGCTACGAGCAGTACTTC. The rearrangement joins TRBV2 to TRBJ2-7, with 12 bases identical to TRBD2. The CDR3 extends over 14 amino acids. Trimming took 6 bases from V and 3 from J; bases not matched to a gene: 3. The germline V gene encodes CDR1 SNHLY and CDR2 FYNNEI.

The CDR3: CASSSTGLAGFGGELFF. CDR3 nucleotide sequence: TGTGCCAGCAGCTCCACCGGACTAGCGGGATTTGGCGGGGAGCTGTTTTTT. The genes are TRBV7-3 and TRBJ2-2; TRBD2 agrees at 12 bases. The germline V gene encodes CDR1 SGHTA and CDR2 FQGTGA. The ends lost 4 bases at V and 7 bases at J; junction bases unmatched: 10. The CDR3 totals 17 residues.

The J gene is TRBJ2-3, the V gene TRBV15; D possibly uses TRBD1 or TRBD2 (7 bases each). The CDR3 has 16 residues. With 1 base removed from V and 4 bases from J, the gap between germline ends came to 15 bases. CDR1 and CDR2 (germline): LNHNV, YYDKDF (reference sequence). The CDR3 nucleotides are TGTGCCACCAGCAGAGTCGGGCAGGGGGGGGCAGATACGCAGTATTTT. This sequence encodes CATSRVGQGGADTQYF.

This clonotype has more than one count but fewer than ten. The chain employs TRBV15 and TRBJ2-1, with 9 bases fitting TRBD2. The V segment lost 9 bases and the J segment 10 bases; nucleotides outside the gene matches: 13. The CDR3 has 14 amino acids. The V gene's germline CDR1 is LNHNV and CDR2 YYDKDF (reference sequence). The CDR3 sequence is CATGWREGPREQFF. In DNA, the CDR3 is TGTGCCACTGGATGGCGGGAGGGCCCAAGGGAGCAGTTCTTC.

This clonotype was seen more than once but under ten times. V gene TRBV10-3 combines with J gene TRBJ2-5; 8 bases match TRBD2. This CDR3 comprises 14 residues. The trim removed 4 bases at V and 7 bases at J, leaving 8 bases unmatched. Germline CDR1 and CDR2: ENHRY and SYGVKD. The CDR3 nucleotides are TGTGCCATCAGTGCCACGGGGGGGGGGCTGACCCAGTACTTC. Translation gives CAISATGGGLTQYF.

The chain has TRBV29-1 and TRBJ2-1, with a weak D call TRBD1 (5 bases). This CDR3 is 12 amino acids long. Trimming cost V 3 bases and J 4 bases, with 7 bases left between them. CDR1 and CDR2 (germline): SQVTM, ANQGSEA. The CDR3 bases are TGCAGCGTTGAGGACAATTACAATGAGCAGTTCTTC. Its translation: CSVEDNYNEQFF.

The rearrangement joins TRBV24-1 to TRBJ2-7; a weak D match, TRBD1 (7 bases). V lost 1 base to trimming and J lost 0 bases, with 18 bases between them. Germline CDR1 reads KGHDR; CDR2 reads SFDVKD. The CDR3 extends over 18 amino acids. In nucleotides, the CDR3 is TGTGCCACCAGTGATTTACGCGGGACAGATTCTAACTCCTACGAGCAGTACTTC. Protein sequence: CATSDLRGTDSNSYEQYF.

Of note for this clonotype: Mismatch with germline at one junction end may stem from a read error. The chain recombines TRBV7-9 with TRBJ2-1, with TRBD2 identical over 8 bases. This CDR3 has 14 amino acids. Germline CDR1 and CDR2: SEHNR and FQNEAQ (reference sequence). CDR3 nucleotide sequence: TGTGCCAGCAGATTAGCGGGGCAATACAATGAGCAGTTCTTC. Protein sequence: CASRLAGQYNEQFF. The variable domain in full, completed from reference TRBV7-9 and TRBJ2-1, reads DTGVSQNPRHKITKRGQNVTFRCDPISEHNRLYWYRQTLGQGPEFLTYFQNEAQLEKSRLLSDRFSAERPKGSFSTLEIQRTEQGDSAMYLCASRLAGQYNEQFFGPGTRLTVL.

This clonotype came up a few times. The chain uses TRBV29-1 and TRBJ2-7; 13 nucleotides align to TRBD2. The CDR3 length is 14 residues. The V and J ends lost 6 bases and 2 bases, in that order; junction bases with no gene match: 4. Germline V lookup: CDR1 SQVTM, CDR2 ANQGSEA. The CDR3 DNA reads TGCAGCGTGTTACTAGCGGGAGGGCCCTACGAGCAGTACTTC. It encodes CSVLLAGGPYEQYF.

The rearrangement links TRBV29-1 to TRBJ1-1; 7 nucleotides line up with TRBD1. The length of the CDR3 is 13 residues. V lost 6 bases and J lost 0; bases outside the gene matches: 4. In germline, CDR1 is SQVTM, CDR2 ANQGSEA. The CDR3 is CSVRDSLNTEAFF. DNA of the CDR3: TGCAGCGTGAGGGACAGTTTGAACACTGAAGCTTTCTTT.

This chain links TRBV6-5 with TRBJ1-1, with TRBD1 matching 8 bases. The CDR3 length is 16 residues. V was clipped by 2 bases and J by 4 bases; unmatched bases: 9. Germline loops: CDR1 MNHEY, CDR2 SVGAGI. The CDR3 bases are TGTGCCAGCAGTTACGGGACAGGCATGGTTTCCACTGAAGCTTTCTTT. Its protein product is CASSYGTGMVSTEAFF.

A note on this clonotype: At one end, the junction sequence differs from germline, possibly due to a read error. CDR3: CAISESEDYSSYNVQFF. CDR3 in DNA: TGTGCCATCAGTGAGTCTGAGGACTACAGCTCCTACAATGTGCAGTTCTTC. The chain links TRBV10-3 to TRBJ2-1; D is possibly TRBD2 (6 bases). CDR1 and CDR2 (germline): ENHRY, SYGVKD. The CDR3 extends over 17 amino acids.

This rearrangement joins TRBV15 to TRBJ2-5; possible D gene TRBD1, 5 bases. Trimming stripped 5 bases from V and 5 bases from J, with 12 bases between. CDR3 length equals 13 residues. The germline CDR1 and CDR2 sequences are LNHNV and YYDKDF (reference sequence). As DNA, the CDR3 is TGTGCCACCAGCGCGCAGGGTGGGGAGACCCAGTACTTC. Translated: CATSAQGGETQYF. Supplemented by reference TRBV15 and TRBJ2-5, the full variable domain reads DAMVIQNPRYQVTQFGKPVTLSCSQTLNHNVMYWYQQKSSQAPKLLFHYYDKDFNNEADTPDNFQSRRPNTSFCFLDIRSPGLGDTAMYLCATSAQGGETQYFGPGTRLLVL.

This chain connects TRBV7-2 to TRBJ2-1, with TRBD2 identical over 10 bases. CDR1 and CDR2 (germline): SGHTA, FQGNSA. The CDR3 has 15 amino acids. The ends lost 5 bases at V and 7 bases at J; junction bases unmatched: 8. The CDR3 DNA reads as TGTGCCAGCAGCCTGGGAGCGGGAGGGTGGAATGAGCAGTTCTTC. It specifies CASSLGAGGWNEQFF.

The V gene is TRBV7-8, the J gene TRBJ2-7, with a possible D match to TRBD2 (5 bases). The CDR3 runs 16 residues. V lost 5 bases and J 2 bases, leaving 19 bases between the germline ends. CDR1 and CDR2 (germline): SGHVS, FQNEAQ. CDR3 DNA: TGTGCCAGCAGCCAGGAGATAGGGAGTTCGGCCTACGAGCAGTACTTC. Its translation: CASSQEIGSSAYEQYF.

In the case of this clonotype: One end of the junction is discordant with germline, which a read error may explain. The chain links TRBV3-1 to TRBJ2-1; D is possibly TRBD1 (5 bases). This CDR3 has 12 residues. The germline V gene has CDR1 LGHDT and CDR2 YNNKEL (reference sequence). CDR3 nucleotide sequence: TGTGCCATCAGCCAGGGTAGGCGGGAGCAGTTCTTC. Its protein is CAISQGRREQFF.

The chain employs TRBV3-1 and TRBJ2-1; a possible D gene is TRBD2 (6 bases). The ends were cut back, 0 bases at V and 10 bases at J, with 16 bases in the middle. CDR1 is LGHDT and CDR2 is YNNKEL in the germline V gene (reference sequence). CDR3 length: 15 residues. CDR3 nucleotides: TGTGCCAGCAGCCAAGATAGAGGGCTAGCGAGGGAGCAGTTCTTC. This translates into CASSQDRGLAREQFF.

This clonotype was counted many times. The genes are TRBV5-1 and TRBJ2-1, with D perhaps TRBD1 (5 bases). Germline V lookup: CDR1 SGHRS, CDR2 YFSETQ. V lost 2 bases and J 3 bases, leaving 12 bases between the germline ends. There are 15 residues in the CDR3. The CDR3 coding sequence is TGCGCCAGCAGCTTTATGGCACAGGACTACAATGAGCAGTTCTTC. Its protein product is CASSFMAQDYNEQFF. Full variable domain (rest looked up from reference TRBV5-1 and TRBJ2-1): KAGVTQTPRYLIKTRGQQVTLSCSPISGHRSVSWYQQTPGQGLQFLFEYFSETQRNKGNFPGRFSGRQFSNSRSEMNVSTLELGDSALYLCASSFMAQDYNEQFFGPGTRLTVL.

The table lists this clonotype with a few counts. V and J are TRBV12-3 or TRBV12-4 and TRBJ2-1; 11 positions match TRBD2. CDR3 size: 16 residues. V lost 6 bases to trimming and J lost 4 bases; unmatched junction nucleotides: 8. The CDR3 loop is CASSPTGTSGYNEQFF. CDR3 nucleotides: TGTGCCAGCAGCCCCACCGGGACTAGCGGATACAATGAGCAGTTCTTC.

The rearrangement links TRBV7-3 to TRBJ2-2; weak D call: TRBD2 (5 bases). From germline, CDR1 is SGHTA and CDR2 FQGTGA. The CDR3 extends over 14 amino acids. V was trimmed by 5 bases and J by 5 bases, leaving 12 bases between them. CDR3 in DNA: TGTGCCAGCAGCGAAATCAGAGGGACCGGGGAGCTGTTTTTT. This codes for CASSEIRGTGELFF. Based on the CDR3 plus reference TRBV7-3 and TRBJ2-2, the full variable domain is GAGVSQTPSNKVTEKGKYVELRCDPISGHTALYWYRQSLGQGPEFLIYFQGTGAADDSGLPNDRFFAVRPEGSVSTLKIQRTERGDSAVYLCASSEIRGTGELFFGEGSRLTVL.

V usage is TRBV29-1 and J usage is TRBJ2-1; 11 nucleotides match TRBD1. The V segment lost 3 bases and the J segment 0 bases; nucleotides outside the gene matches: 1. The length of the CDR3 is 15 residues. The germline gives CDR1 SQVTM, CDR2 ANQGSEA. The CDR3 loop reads CSVEGTGGSYNEQFF. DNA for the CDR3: TGCAGCGTTGAGGGGACAGGGGGCTCCTACAATGAGCAGTTCTTC.

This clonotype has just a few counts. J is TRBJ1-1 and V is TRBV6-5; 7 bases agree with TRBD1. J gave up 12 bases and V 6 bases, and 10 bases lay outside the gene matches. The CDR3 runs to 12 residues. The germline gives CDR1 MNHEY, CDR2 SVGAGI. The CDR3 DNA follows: TGTGCCAGCAGACCCCAGACAGGGAGTTCTTTCTTT. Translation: CASRPQTGSSFF.

This CDR3 is CASSHRVANTGELFF. In DNA, the CDR3 is TGTGCCAGCAGTCACCGGGTGGCGAACACCGGGGAGCTGTTTTTT. The V and J genes are TRBV28 and TRBJ2-2; D call uncertain. The V end lost 5 bases, the J end lost 0 bases, and 10 bases lay between the germline ends. The length of the CDR3 is 15 residues. Germline V gene sequence: CDR1 MDHEN, CDR2 SYDVKM.